These 27 T cell receptor beta chains originate from one sample sequenced in a study of blood T cells in healthy people across ages (dated by TCRdb to 2015 to 2017). Library construction relied on 5' RACE. TCRdb names Illumina HiSeq 2500 as the instrument used. A second PCR of roughly 7 to 12 cycles was run with a J-beta primer mix and a sample-barcoded 5' primer. The raw public data were reprocessed by TCRdb itself: fastp quality trimming at Q25, MiXCR clonotype calling, in-frame beta chains only. Rows with a matching CDR3 protein are joined into one entry that keeps the most common DNA and genes. In this sample the table shows more than 500,000 distinct CDR3 sequences, around a quarter of which occur a single time. The ten top clones hold approximately 3.6% of the sample. In addition, the sample was reused for a study of T cells of mothers and their children.

Specimen: blood. These receptors all come from a boy younger than 10 in good health.

This clonotype was counted only a few times. The chain has TRBV21-1 and TRBJ2-5; the table's TRBD2 call for D was not verified on the DNA. TRBV21-1 is a pseudogene. This CDR3 comprises 19 residues. The CDR3 spells CASSKETGGPLLSAETQYF. CDR3 DNA: TGTGCCAGCAGCAAAGAAACGGGAGGGCCCCTTTTGTCGGCGGAGACCCAGTACTTC.

This clonotype came up a few times. J is TRBJ1-1 and V is TRBV20-1; 7 nucleotides align to TRBD1. Germline-derived CDR1 and CDR2 are DFQATT and SNEGSKA (reference sequence). This CDR3 spans 14 amino acids. After removal of 2 bases from V and 2 bases from J, the junction contained 5 bases not matched to a gene. The CDR3 loop is CSARPGGPNTEAFF. As DNA, the CDR3 is TGCAGTGCTAGACCAGGGGGACCCAACACTGAAGCTTTCTTT.

The chain has TRBV12-3 or TRBV12-4 and TRBJ2-5, with 9 nucleotides matching TRBD2. The CDR3 extends over 16 amino acids. V gave up 6 bases and J gave up 0 bases; unmatched junction bases: 8. CDR3 coding DNA: TGTGCCAGCAGGAGGGGGAGCGGGGGGTACCAAGAGACCCAGTACTTC. Protein: CASRRGSGGYQETQYF.

The chain carries TRBV4-3 and TRBJ2-3; D ambiguous. The CDR3 extends over 15 amino acids. In germline, CDR1 is LGHNA, CDR2 YSLEER. Between the trimmed V and J ends, which lost 0 bases and 4 bases, there was a span of 11 bases. The CDR3: CASSQDRVFSDTQYF. The CDR3 DNA reads TGCGCCAGCAGCCAAGATCGGGTCTTCTCAGATACGCAGTATTTT.

The V gene is TRBV20-1, the J gene TRBJ2-1; 8 nucleotides match TRBD2. Looked up from germline, CDR1 is DFQATT and CDR2 is SNEGSKA (reference sequence). The J segment lost 7 bases and the V segment lost 0 bases, leaving 8 bases of the junction unmatched. This CDR3 comprises 15 residues. In nucleotides, the CDR3 is TGCAGTGCTAGAGATGGCGGGGGGACCGATAATGAGCAGTTCTTC. Protein sequence: CSARDGGGTDNEQFF.

This clonotype was seen more than once but under ten times. The chain combines TRBV4-2 with TRBJ2-5; TRBD2 matches 12 bases. This CDR3 has 16 amino acids. V lost 6 bases to trimming and J lost 1 base; unmatched junction nucleotides: 6. In germline, CDR1 is LGHNA, CDR2 YNFKEQ. CDR3 sequence reads: CASSPTSGGFQETQYF. The CDR3 bases are TGTGCCAGCAGTCCTACTAGCGGGGGGTTCCAAGAGACCCAGTACTTC.

A few counts support this clonotype. V and J are TRBV29-1 and TRBJ2-7, with TRBD1 as a possible D gene (5 bases). The germline V gene has CDR1 SQVTM and CDR2 ANQGSEA. V was trimmed by 0 bases and J by 1 base, leaving 10 bases between them. The CDR3 has 14 amino acids. The CDR3 is CSVEDQGSSYEQYF. The CDR3 DNA follows: TGCAGCGTTGAAGATCAGGGCAGTTCCTACGAGCAGTACTTC.

This chain joins TRBV12-3 or TRBV12-4 and TRBJ2-1; D gene unclear. V was trimmed by 5 bases and J by 6 bases, leaving 14 bases between them. The CDR3 has 14 amino acids. The CDR3 is CASSHKEISNEQFF. CDR3 coding DNA: TGTGCCAGCAGTCACAAGGAAATTAGCAATGAGCAGTTCTTC.

This clonotype was observed a few times. This rearrangement joins TRBV4-1 to TRBJ1-1; 9 bases fit TRBD1. Germline CDR1 reads MGHRA; CDR2 reads YSYEKL. The CDR3 has 16 amino acids. V trimming: 3 bases; J trimming: 1 base; junction bases outside the gene matches: 6. The CDR3 bases are TGCGCCAGCAGCCACGGGGACAGGGAAAGGAACACTGAAGCTTTCTTT. Amino acids: CASSHGDRERNTEAFF.

This clonotype was counted a few times. The chain joins TRBV7-9 to TRBJ2-2; weak D call: TRBD1 (5 bases). There are 14 residues in the CDR3. Deletions cut 5 bases from V and 3 bases from J, with 10 bases between. Germline-derived CDR1 and CDR2 are SEHNR and FQNEAQ (reference sequence). For the CDR3, the DNA is TGTGCCAGCAGCACGGACACATACACCGGGGAGCTGTTTTTT. Protein sequence: CASSTDTYTGELFF. The entire variable domain, with the rest obtained from reference TRBV7-9 and TRBJ2-2, is as follows: DTGVSQNPRHKITKRGQNVTFRCDPISEHNRLYWYRQTLGQGPEFLTYFQNEAQLEKSRLLSDRFSAERPKGSFSTLEIQRTEQGDSAMYLCASSTDTYTGELFFGEGSRLTVL.

V gene TRBV7-8 combines with J gene TRBJ2-7, with D perhaps matching TRBD1 (6 bases). Per germline, CDR1 SGHVS and CDR2 FQNEAQ. V was trimmed by 6 bases and J by 2 bases, leaving 17 bases between them. This CDR3 contains 15 residues. Here the CDR3 reads CASRQDRRTPYEQYF. DNA of the CDR3: TGTGCCAGCAGACAGGACAGAAGAACGCCCTACGAGCAGTACTTC. The variable domain in full, with the rest retrieved from reference TRBV7-8 and TRBJ2-7, is GAGVSQSPRYKVAKRGQDVALRCDPISGHVSLFWYQQALGQGPEFLTYFQNEAQLDKSGLPSDRFFAERPEGSVSTLKIQRTQQEDSAVYLCASRQDRRTPYEQYFGPGTRLTVT.

Only a few counts were recorded for this clonotype. The V gene is TRBV25-1, the J gene TRBJ2-5; D could derive from TRBD1 or TRBD2 (6 bases each). The CDR3 covers 16 residues. Germline loops: CDR1 MGHDK, CDR2 SYGVNS. V dropped 2 bases and J dropped 5 bases, with 18 bases sitting between them. The CDR3 DNA reads as TGTGCCAGCAGTGAACCCCCTTCCACAGGGAGGGAGACCCAGTACTTC. As protein: CASSEPPSTGRETQYF.

The chain uses TRBV29-1 and TRBJ1-1; D is possibly TRBD1 (6 bases). This CDR3 has 11 amino acids. Trimming removed 6 bases from V and 11 bases from J, with 16 bases in between. Germline CDR1 is SQVTM and CDR2 is ANQGSEA. The CDR3 loop is CSVTRGVGAFF. For the CDR3, the DNA is TGCAGCGTCACCAGGGGCGTTGGGGCTTTCTTT. The whole variable domain, filled in from reference TRBV29-1 and TRBJ1-1, reads SAVISQKPSRDICQRGTSLTIQCQVDSQVTMMFWYRQQPGQSLTLIATANQGSEATYESGFVIDKFPISRPNLTFSTLTVSNMSPEDSSIYLCSVTRGVGAFFGQGTRLTVV.

DNA of the CDR3: TGCAGCGTCTTTGGTTTGAACACTGAAGCTTTCTTT. It yields the protein CSVFGLNTEAFF. The gene calls are TRBV29-1 and TRBJ1-1; D is undetermined. The germline CDR1 and CDR2 sequences are SQVTM and ANQGSEA. The CDR3 loop spans 12 amino acids. The V end lost 6 bases, the J end lost 0 bases, and 8 bases lay between the germline ends.

The V call is TRBV7-9, the J call TRBJ2-5, with D unclear. The end of the DNA fits TRBJ2-1 better, so the J call may be wrong. The CDR3 covers 14 residues. Germline-derived CDR1 and CDR2 are SEHNR and FQNEAQ (reference sequence). Here the CDR3 reads CASSFPSIGHEQFF. DNA for the CDR3: TGTGCCAGCAGCTTCCCCTCGATCGGTCATGAGCAGTTCTTC.

This clonotype occurred a few times. V is TRBV7-3 and J is TRBJ2-2; D is possibly TRBD2 (5 bases). Trimming shortened V by 11 bases and J by 2 bases, and 15 bases separated the two germline ends. This CDR3 spans 14 amino acids. Germline V gene sequence: CDR1 SGHTA, CDR2 FQGTGA. The CDR3 spells CASGETVNTGELFF. The CDR3 bases are TGTGCCTCCGGGGAAACAGTTAACACCGGGGAGCTGTTTTTT.

The J gene is TRBJ2-3, the V gene TRBV28; 8 positions match TRBD2. V lost 5 bases to trimming and J lost 2 bases; unmatched junction nucleotides: 6. The germline CDR1 and CDR2 sequences are MDHEN and SYDVKM. CDR3 size: 15 residues. CDR3 sequence (DNA): TGTGCCAGCAGTCCAGTGCGGGGGGTCACAGATACGCAGTATTTT. It translates to CASSPVRGVTDTQYF.

CDR3 region: CASSRPEASTEAFF. The CDR3 DNA sequence: TGTGCCAGCTCACGCCCAGAGGCTAGCACTGAAGCTTTCTTT. The chain couples TRBV7-9 to TRBJ1-1; D remains unclear. Germline CDR1 and CDR2: SEHNR and FQNEAQ (reference sequence). This CDR3 contains 14 residues. Trimming shortened V by 8 bases and J by 4 bases, and 17 bases separated the two germline ends.

CDR3 amino acids: CSVESGREQYF. The CDR3 DNA reads TGCAGCGTTGAAAGCGGGAGGGAGCAGTACTTC. V is TRBV29-1 and J is TRBJ2-7; 9 nucleotides agree with TRBD2. With V trimmed by 2 bases and J by 7 bases, 0 bases remained unmatched. In germline, CDR1 is SQVTM, CDR2 ANQGSEA. The CDR3 loop spans 11 amino acids.

V is TRBV5-8 and J is TRBJ2-1; 10 bases are shared with TRBD2. Germline CDR1 SGHTS, CDR2 YDEGEE. This CDR3 is built from 15 residues. The V and J ends lost 4 bases and 2 bases, in that order; junction bases with no gene match: 3. The CDR3 protein is CASSATSGTYNEQFF. The DNA for the CDR3 is TGTGCCAGCAGCGCCACTAGCGGGACCTACAATGAGCAGTTCTTC. Full variable domain (outside the CDR3, taken from reference TRBV5-8 and TRBJ2-1): EAGVTQSPTHLIKTRGQQATLRCSPISGHTSVYWYQQALGLGLQFLLWYDEGEERNRGNFPPRFSGRQFPNYSSELNVNALELEDSALYLCASSATSGTYNEQFFGPGTRLTVL.

The chain links TRBV6-2 or TRBV6-3 to TRBJ2-5, with D maybe TRBD2 (6 bases). The CDR3 is 15 amino acids. Germline V lookup: CDR1 MNHEY, CDR2 SVGEGT. V gave up 2 bases and J gave up 5 bases, with 15 bases separating them. In nucleotides, the CDR3 is TGTGCCAGCAGTTACAATTCGGCGGGGTTGGAGACCCAGTACTTC. This codes for CASSYNSAGLETQYF.

Only a few counts were recorded for this clonotype. The chain recombines TRBV6-6 with TRBJ2-7; TRBD2 might be the D (5 bases). The DNA end is more similar to TRBJ2-5, so the J call may be wrong. This CDR3 comprises 14 residues. Germline lookup yields CDR1 MNHNY and CDR2 SVGAGI (reference sequence). The CDR3 DNA follows: TGTGCCAGCAGTTACTCAGGGAGTGCGGGGACCCAGTACTTC. Its translation is CASSYSGSAGTQYF.

This clonotype was counted only a few times. This chain links TRBV9 with TRBJ2-7; D assignment may be TRBD1 or TRBD2 (6 bases each). Trimming left V 4 bases short and J 0 bases short, with 17 bases between. CDR3 size: 16 residues. The germline V gene has CDR1 SGDLS and CDR2 YYNGEE. CDR3 in DNA: TGTGCCAGCAGCCAAGGACAGTCCGGGGGCTCCTACGAGCAGTACTTC. Protein: CASSQGQSGGSYEQYF. The full variable domain, completed using reference TRBV9 and TRBJ2-7, is DSGVTQTPKHLITATGQRVTLRCSPRSGDLSVYWYQQSLDQGLQFLIQYYNGEERAKGNILERFSAQQFPDLHSELNLSSLELGDSALYFCASSQGQSGGSYEQYFGPGTRLTVT.

This chain joins TRBV11-3 and TRBJ1-3; 7 nucleotides match TRBD1. Trimming removed 5 bases from V and 0 bases from J; junction bases left unmatched: 7. Germline loops: CDR1 SGHNT, CDR2 YENEEA. The CDR3 is made up of 16 amino acids. The CDR3 DNA follows: TGTGCCAGCAGCGTCCGACAGGGAAACTCTGGAAACACCATATATTTT. It encodes CASSVRQGNSGNTIYF.

This clonotype was found many times. This chain joins TRBV4-2 and TRBJ2-6, with D possibly matching TRBD1 (6 bases). This CDR3 spans 16 amino acids. Trimming took 0 bases from V and 0 from J, leaving 6 bases between them. Per germline, CDR1 LGHNA and CDR2 YNFKEQ. CDR3 sequence reads: CASSQEGGSGANVLTF. CDR3 nucleotides: TGTGCCAGCAGCCAAGAAGGGGGCTCTGGGGCCAACGTCCTGACTTTC.

The table lists this clonotype with a few counts. The J gene is TRBJ2-5, the V gene TRBV4-3; TRBD2 matches at 7 bases. After removal of 0 bases from V and 4 bases from J, the junction contained 2 bases not matched to a gene. The CDR3 runs 14 residues. CDR1 is LGHNA, CDR2 YSLEER, per germline. CDR3 region: CASSQDIAGETQYF. CDR3 coding DNA: TGCGCCAGCAGCCAAGATATAGCGGGAGAGACCCAGTACTTC.

The chain has TRBV7-9 and TRBJ2-1; D is possibly TRBD2 (5 bases). Germline V lookup: CDR1 SEHNR, CDR2 FQNEAQ (reference sequence). Trimming left V 2 bases short and J 9 bases short, with 8 bases between. CDR3 length: 12 amino acids. The CDR3 loop is CASSLLEGEQFF. In DNA form, the CDR3 reads TGTGCCAGCAGCTTATTAGAGGGTGAGCAGTTCTTC. The full variable domain, rest sourced from reference TRBV7-9 and TRBJ2-1, is DTGVSQNPRHKITKRGQNVTFRCDPISEHNRLYWYRQTLGQGPEFLTYFQNEAQLEKSRLLSDRFSAERPKGSFSTLEIQRTEQGDSAMYLCASSLLEGEQFFGPGTRLTVL.